This T cell receptor beta chain came from a study of blood T cell repertoires in COVID-19. Across the study: Material from acute and convalescent COVID-19 was sourced from the United States, Italy and Spain.

Assay used: immunoSEQ multiplex PCR; TCRdb lists only in-frame clones, some missing. This table holds some 120,000 clones, around 77% found once. The V and J ends lost 4 bases and 2 bases respectively, with 10 bases between them. Germline-derived CDR1 and CDR2 are SGHNT and YYREEE (reference sequence). The CDR3 consists of 15 residues. This clone was counted once. The source is a human donor in a cohort sampled during active COVID-19. Source material: peripheral blood. J is TRBJ2-6 and V is TRBV5-4; the D is unclear. Here the CDR3 reads CASSPERTGANVLTF. The CDR3 DNA sequence: TGTGCCAGCAGCCCCGAGAGGACTGGGGCCAACGTCCTGACTTTC.